The clone carrying this T cell receptor beta chain has a handful of counts. Its antigen is unknown. The record originates from a study of T cells in Graves' hyperthyroidism and ophthalmopathy. Using RNA transcripts as the source, TCR beta CDR3 regions were amplified. RT-PCR in the first round (using the HTBI primer set) targeted the TCR CDR3. TCRdb re-derived calls from the multiplex PCR reads in MiXCR, one entry per CDR3 protein. The sample comprises some 760,000 distinct CDR3 sequences, 14% of which are singletons, and roughly 10% rests with the top ten. For Graves' hyperthyroidism to be stable, ophthalmopathy could not progress within 18 months. Germline CDR1 reads SQVTM; CDR2 reads ANQGSEA. V lost 3 bases and J lost 7, with 12 bases in between. This CDR3 comprises 12 residues. Broader study findings: Ophthalmopathy was model-predicted a median about 6 months pre-onset.

Material: blood. This sequence originates from a young woman with Graves' hyperthyroidism. The chain joins TRBV29-1 to TRBJ2-5; perhaps TRBD1 as D (6 bases). CDR3 coding DNA: TGCAGCGTTGATCCAGGGGTAGGGACCCAGTACTTC. Translated, it gives CSVDPGVGTQYF. Full variable domain (outside the CDR3, taken from reference TRBV29-1 and TRBJ2-5): SAVISQKPSRDICQRGTSLTIQCQVDSQVTMMFWYRQQPGQSLTLIATANQGSEATYESGFVIDKFPISRPNLTFSTLTVSNMSPEDSSIYLCSVDPGVGTQYFGPGTRLLVL.